The sample holds many counts of the clone carrying this T cell receptor beta chain. An end of the junction does not agree with germline; a read error may underlie this. Template material for amplifying TCR beta CDR3 regions consisted of RNA transcripts. The study used the HTBI primer set for a first-round RT-PCR of the TCR CDR3. TCRdb passed the multiplex PCR reads through MiXCR, listing each CDR3 protein once. The data show under 650,000 distinct CDR3 sequences, about a sixth seen once. This sample stems from a study of T cells in Graves' hyperthyroidism and ophthalmopathy. Study-level information: Before treatment of any kind, peripheral blood was taken at initial diagnosis.

The CDR3 length is 13 residues. Germline loops: CDR1 SGHRS, CDR2 YFSETQ. J is TRBJ1-5 and V is TRBV5-1, with unresolved D. Sequenced sample: blood. This clonotype was sampled from a woman in her 30s with Graves' hyperthyroidism. DNA for the CDR3: TGTGCCAGCAGCTTAGTGGGCGGTCAGCCCCAGCATTTT. Translation: CASSLVGGQPQHF.